This T cell receptor beta chain was found in a study of regulatory T cells in long-lasting Graves disease. Study-level points and caveats: With a small sample size, accuracy may have been reduced.

Time point meaning: newly diagnosed GD, antithyroid drugs for less than 3 months. The authors made the TCR library using RNA they extracted from PBMCs. This clonotype was recorded many times. Its specificity is unknown. The CDR3 length is 16 residues. Unmatched junction bases numbered 13, after V lost 4 bases and J lost 8 bases. Germline V lookup: CDR1 SGHVS, CDR2 FQNEAQ. iRepertoire HTBI primers and Arm-PCR of CDR3 regions built TCR beta libraries. TCRdb reanalysed the multiplex PCR reads using MiXCR and keeps one entry per CDR3 protein. The data contain roughly 430,000 distinct CDR3 sequences, roughly 17% of them singletons. The sample was also reused in another study, on T cells in Graves' hyperthyroidism and ophthalmopathy.

The sequencing used peripheral blood mononuclear cells (PBMCs), collected at new diagnosis, from a patient treated with antithyroid drugs. This receptor was taken from a woman aged 30 to 39 with Graves disease. V gene TRBV7-8 combines with J gene TRBJ2-1; 8 bases agree with TRBD2. The CDR3 here is CASSSLSGIGLHEQFF. The CDR3 coding sequence is TGTGCCAGCAGCTCCCTTAGCGGGATCGGGTTGCATGAGCAGTTCTTC.